Each of the 27 T cell receptor beta chains below was sequenced from the same sample in a study of T cell responses to AZD1222 COVID-19 vaccine. The repertoire was sequenced with immunoSEQ multiplex PCR; TCRdb's copy has only in-frame clones and lacks some. Here the sample spans around 92,000 clones, roughly nine tenths being singletons. Material: peripheral blood, obtained on day 0 of AZD1222 vaccination. Receptor source: an adult in good health.

V gene TRBV6-5 combines with J gene TRBJ1-4; the D is unclear. The CDR3 consists of 16 residues. Deletions cut 0 bases from V and 2 bases from J, with 10 bases between. Looked up from germline, CDR1 is MNHEY and CDR2 is SVGAGI. CDR3 region: CASSYSMRGTNEKLFF. DNA for the CDR3: TGTGCCAGCAGTTACTCAATGAGAGGTACTAATGAAAAACTGTTTTTT.

J is TRBJ1-2 and V is TRBV5-8; D unclear. The CDR3 runs to 16 residues. Germline CDR1 and CDR2: SGHTS and YDEGEE. Trimming removed 4 bases at V and 4 bases at J, with 20 bases between. CDR3 amino acids: CASSQASAAILYGYTF. The CDR3 nucleotides read TGTGCCAGCAGCCAAGCGTCAGCCGCGATCCTCTATGGCTACACCTTC.

The CDR3 here is CASSEYGAGARNSPLHF. In DNA form, the CDR3 reads TGTGCCAGCAGTGAATACGGGGCAGGGGCCCGAAATTCACCCCTCCACTTT. The V and J genes are TRBV25-1 and TRBJ1-6, with D tentatively TRBD1 (6 bases). In germline, CDR1 is MGHDK, CDR2 SYGVNS. The V end was cut by 0 bases, the J end by 7 bases, with 16 bases between. CDR3 size: 17 residues.

This sequence joins TRBV4-3 and TRBJ1-4; TRBD1 might be the D (5 bases). CDR1 and CDR2 from the germline V gene are LGHNA and YSLEER. CDR3 size: 16 residues. V was shortened by 4 bases and J by 6 bases, with 18 bases between the two germline ends. The CDR3 bases are TGCGCCAGCAGCCGTTCGATGGGGGTGGGGGATGAAAAACTGTTTTTT. Encoded protein: CASSRSMGVGDEKLFF.

This clone was seen just once. This rearrangement joins TRBV7-9 to TRBJ1-1; the D is unclear. Germline assignment: CDR1 SEHNR and CDR2 FQNEAQ (reference sequence). The ends were cut back, 8 bases at V and 1 base at J, with 5 bases in the middle. This CDR3 spans 11 amino acids. The CDR3 sequence is CASEGNTEAFF. The CDR3 region has the DNA TGTGCCAGCGAAGGGAACACTGAAGCTTTCTTT.

J is TRBJ2-2 and V is TRBV9, with TRBD1 as a possible D gene (6 bases). Germline CDR1 is SGDLS and CDR2 is YYNGEE. The CDR3 covers 16 residues. V was shortened by 2 bases and J by 7 bases, with 18 bases between the two germline ends. This chain's CDR3 is CASSVGDTFLVGELFF. The CDR3 nucleotides read TGTGCCAGCAGCGTGGGGGACACCTTCCTAGTCGGGGAGCTGTTTTTT.

Here the CDR3 reads CASSLAPGTFYNEQFF. The CDR3 region has the DNA TGCGCCAGCAGCTTGGCCCCAGGGACGTTTTACAATGAGCAGTTCTTC. V gene TRBV5-1 combines with J gene TRBJ2-1; either TRBD1 or TRBD2 may supply D (5 bases each). The germline V gene encodes CDR1 SGHRS and CDR2 YFSETQ. The V and J ends lost 0 bases and 4 bases respectively, with 14 bases between them. CDR3 length: 16 residues.

The chain carries TRBV5-1 and TRBJ1-1; the D gene is possibly TRBD1 (5 bases). Trimming took 7 bases from V and 4 from J, leaving 8 bases between them. Germline CDR1 and CDR2: SGHRS and YFSETQ. This CDR3 has 11 amino acids. Here the CDR3 DNA reads TGCGCCAGCGGTGGGGGCACTGAAGCTTTCTTT. Residues: CASGGGTEAFF.

This clone has only one observation. The rearrangement links TRBV30 to TRBJ2-3; D is possibly TRBD1 (5 bases). The CDR3 covers 15 residues. The germline V gene encodes CDR1 GTSNPN and CDR2 SVGIG (reference sequence). V lost 0 bases and J lost 0, with 10 bases in between. The CDR3 coding sequence is TGTGCCTGGAGTGTACAGGTGACTAGCACAGATACGCAGTATTTT. This encodes CAWSVQVTSTDTQYF.

This chain links TRBV3-1 (or the pseudogene TRBV3-2) with TRBJ2-3, with D uncertain. This CDR3 comprises 12 residues. The V gene lost 1 base and the J gene lost 12 bases, with 11 bases spanning the gap. CDR1 and CDR2 (germline): LGHDT, YNNKEL (reference sequence). CDR3 residues: CASSQVKLSQYF. The CDR3 DNA reads TGTGCCAGCAGCCAAGTCAAGCTTTCACAGTATTTT.

The chain carries TRBV10-3 and TRBJ2-6; D is unresolved. Germline V gene sequence: CDR1 ENHRY, CDR2 SYGVKD. V was trimmed by 5 bases and J by 0 bases, leaving 11 bases between them. This CDR3 spans 16 amino acids. CDR3 in DNA: TGTGCCATCAGTCTACGGGCCGACTCTGGGGCCAACGTCCTGACTTTC. Translating gives CAISLRADSGANVLTF.

The J gene is TRBJ1-1, the V gene TRBV6-5, with a tentative D call TRBD1 (6 bases). The V end lost 6 bases, the J end lost 1 base, and 12 bases lay between the germline ends. This CDR3 has 14 residues. CDR1 MNHEY and CDR2 SVGAGI come from the germline V gene. The CDR3 region is CASRLDSWNTEAFF. The DNA for the CDR3 is TGTGCCAGCAGATTGGACAGTTGGAACACTGAAGCTTTCTTT.

This chain links TRBV18 with TRBJ1-4, with D uncertain. Trimming took off 3 bases at V and 2 bases at J, with 10 bases between the two ends. CDR3 length equals 15 residues. Germline-derived CDR1 and CDR2 are KGHSH and LQKENI. The CDR3 loop reads CASSPGLSTNEKLFF. In nucleotides, the CDR3 is TGTGCCAGCTCACCCGGGCTTAGCACTAATGAAAAACTGTTTTTT.

The V and J genes are TRBV15 and TRBJ1-4; TRBD1 might be the D (5 bases). The CDR3 runs 12 residues. V was trimmed by 7 bases and J by 8 bases, leaving 11 bases between them. Germline V gene lookup returns CDR1 LNHNV and CDR2 YYDKDF (reference sequence). CDR3 sequence (DNA): TGTGCCACCAAAGGGGATATGGAAAAACTGTTTTTT. Protein product: CATKGDMEKLFF.

This chain joins TRBV5-4 and TRBJ2-5; 10 bases align to TRBD2. Trimming removed 4 bases from V and 5 bases from J; junction bases left unmatched: 23. The CDR3 has 20 residues. From germline, CDR1 is SGHNT and CDR2 YYREEE (reference sequence). The CDR3 DNA is TGTGCCAGCAGCCCGGACGAAATGGGCCTAGCGGGAGTGGTGGACGAGACCCAGTACTTC. Its protein product is CASSPDEMGLAGVVDETQYF.

The chain joins TRBV30 to TRBJ2-7; TRBD1 agrees at 7 bases. This CDR3 has 15 residues. Germline V gene lookup returns CDR1 GTSNPN and CDR2 SVGIG (reference sequence). Trimming removed 4 bases from V and 1 base from J; junction bases left unmatched: 10. The DNA for the CDR3 is TGTGCCTGGAACCCCGTTGACAGGGCTTCCTACGAGCAGTACTTC. Residues: CAWNPVDRASYEQYF.

V and J are TRBV19 and TRBJ1-5; TRBD1 matches 8 bases. Germline loops: CDR1 LNHDA, CDR2 SQIVND (reference sequence). V was pared by 8 bases and J by 7 bases, with 13 bases of the junction left unmatched. The CDR3 loop spans 15 amino acids. CDR3 in DNA: TGTGCCAGTGCCGGGACAGGTTTGTTTTTGCAGCCCCAGCATTTT. It encodes CASAGTGLFLQPQHF.

The J gene is TRBJ1-2, the V gene TRBV5-1; weak D call: TRBD1 (5 bases). The ends were cut back, 5 bases at V and 8 bases at J, with 16 bases in the middle. The CDR3 has 13 residues. The germline CDR1 and CDR2 sequences are SGHRS and YFSETQ. CDR3 amino acids: CASSRREVGGYTF. CDR3 bases: TGCGCCAGCAGTCGCAGGGAGGTCGGCGGCTACACCTTC.

This clone was counted between two and nine times. This chain uses TRBV10-1 with TRBJ2-3, with unresolved D. Between the trimmed V and J ends, which lost 2 bases and 3 bases, there was a span of 15 bases. Per the germline V gene, CDR1 is WNHNN and CDR2 is SYGVQD (reference sequence). This CDR3 has 16 amino acids. The CDR3: CASSELLAAETDTQYF. The CDR3 nucleotides are TGCGCCAGCAGTGAGCTTTTGGCAGCCGAAACAGATACGCAGTATTTT.

This chain links TRBV7-8 with TRBJ2-7; possible D gene TRBD2, 7 bases. Germline CDR1 reads SGHVS; CDR2 reads FQNEAQ. This CDR3 is 14 amino acids long. V lost 8 bases and J lost 5, with 19 bases in between. The DNA of the CDR3 is TGTGCCAGCGACCCCGGGGGGCCTTACAACGAGCAGTACTTC. This translates into CASDPGGPYNEQYF.

The V gene is TRBV27, the J gene TRBJ2-4; D call uncertain. Germline V CDR1 and CDR2: MNHEY, SMNVEV (reference sequence). The CDR3 has 13 amino acids. Deletions cut 3 bases from V and 7 bases from J, with 10 bases between. CDR3: CASSLDPRNIQYF. CDR3 bases: TGTGCCAGCAGTTTGGACCCGCGGAACATTCAGTACTTC.

The chain links TRBV5-1 to TRBJ1-6, with 9 bases lining up with TRBD1. Trimming cost V 4 bases and J 7 bases; bases outside gene matches: 9. Germline V gives CDR1 SGHRS, CDR2 YFSETQ. The CDR3 covers 16 residues. CDR3 in DNA: TGCGCCAGCAGCACAACCGGGACAGGGACAAATTCACCCCTCCACTTT. Translating it yields CASSTTGTGTNSPLHF.

The count of this clone is one. The chain is built from TRBV7-3 and TRBJ2-1; D possibly corresponds to TRBD1 (5 bases). Germline assignment: CDR1 SGHTA and CDR2 FQGTGA. This CDR3 comprises 13 residues. V was shortened by 4 bases and J by 4 bases, with 8 bases between the two germline ends. The CDR3 region has the DNA TGTGCCAGCAGCTCGGACACTTACAATGAGCAGTTCTTC. It yields the protein CASSSDTYNEQFF.

The gene calls are TRBV7-3 and TRBJ2-7; 11 nucleotides line up with TRBD2. V was pared by 5 bases and J by 4 bases, with 10 bases of the junction left unmatched. This CDR3 is built from 16 residues. CDR1 SGHTA and CDR2 FQGTGA come from the germline V gene. The CDR3 nucleotides are TGTGCCAGCAGCCAATCGGGGGCTAGCGGGAGGTACGAGCAGTACTTC. Its translation: CASSQSGASGRYEQYF.

On this clone itself: One end of the junction varies from germline; a read error may be responsible. The chain combines TRBV4-3 with TRBJ2-2, with 12 bases lining up with TRBD1. The germline V gene has CDR1 LGHNA and CDR2 YSLEER. The CDR3 runs to 17 residues. CDR3 sequence (DNA): TGCGCCACCAGCCAAGGGGGGGACAGGGGGCGCTCCGGGGAGCTGTTTTTT. Protein: CATSQGGDRGRSGELFF.

The chain uses TRBV28 and TRBJ1-2; D is unclear. V gave up 8 bases and J gave up 8 bases, with 12 bases separating them. CDR1 and CDR2 from the germline V gene are MDHEN and SYDVKM. The CDR3 is 11 residues long. The CDR3 sequence: CASYLTGGYTF. Written as DNA, the CDR3 is TGTGCCAGCTACTTAACTGGAGGCTACACCTTC.

This chain connects TRBV11-2 to TRBJ2-5; 13 nucleotides match TRBD2. The CDR3 extends over 16 amino acids. CDR1 and CDR2 (germline): SGHAT, FQNNGV. J was trimmed by 5 bases and V by 5 bases; bases with no gene match: 8. The CDR3 DNA reads as TGTGCCAGCAGCCCCACTAGCGGGAGGGCCACTGAGACCCAGTACTTC. Protein sequence: CASSPTSGRATETQYF.